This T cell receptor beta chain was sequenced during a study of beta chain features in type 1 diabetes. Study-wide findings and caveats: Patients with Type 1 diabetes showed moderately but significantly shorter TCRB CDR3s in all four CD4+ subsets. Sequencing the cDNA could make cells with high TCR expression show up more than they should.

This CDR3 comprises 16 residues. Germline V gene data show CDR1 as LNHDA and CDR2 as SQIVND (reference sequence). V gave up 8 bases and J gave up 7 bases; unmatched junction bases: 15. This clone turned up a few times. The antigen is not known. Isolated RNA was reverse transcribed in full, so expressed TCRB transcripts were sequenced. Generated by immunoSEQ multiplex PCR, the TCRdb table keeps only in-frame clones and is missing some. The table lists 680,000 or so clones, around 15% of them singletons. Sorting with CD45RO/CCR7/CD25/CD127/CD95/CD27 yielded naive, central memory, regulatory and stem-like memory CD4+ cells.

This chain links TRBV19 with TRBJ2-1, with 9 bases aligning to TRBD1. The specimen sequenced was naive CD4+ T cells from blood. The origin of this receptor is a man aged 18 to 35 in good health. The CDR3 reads CASYAGDRERVNEQFF. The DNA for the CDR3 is TGTGCCAGTTATGCGGGGGACAGGGAACGGGTTAATGAGCAGTTCTTC.